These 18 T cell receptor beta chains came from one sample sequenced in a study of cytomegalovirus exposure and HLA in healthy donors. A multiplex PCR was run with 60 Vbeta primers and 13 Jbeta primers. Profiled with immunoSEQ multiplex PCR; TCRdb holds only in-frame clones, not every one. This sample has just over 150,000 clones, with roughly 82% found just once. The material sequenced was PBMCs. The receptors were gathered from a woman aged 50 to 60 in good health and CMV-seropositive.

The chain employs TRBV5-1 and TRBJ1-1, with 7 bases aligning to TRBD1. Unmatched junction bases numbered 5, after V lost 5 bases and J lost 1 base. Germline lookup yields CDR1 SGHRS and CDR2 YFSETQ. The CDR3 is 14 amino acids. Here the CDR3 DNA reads TGCGCCAGCAGTGGAGGGGGCGGGAACACTGAAGCTTTCTTT. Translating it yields CASSGGGGNTEAFF. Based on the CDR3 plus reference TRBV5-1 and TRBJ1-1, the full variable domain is KAGVTQTPRYLIKTRGQQVTLSCSPISGHRSVSWYQQTPGQGLQFLFEYFSETQRNKGNFPGRFSGRQFSNSRSEMNVSTLELGDSALYLCASSGGGGNTEAFFGQGTRLTVV.

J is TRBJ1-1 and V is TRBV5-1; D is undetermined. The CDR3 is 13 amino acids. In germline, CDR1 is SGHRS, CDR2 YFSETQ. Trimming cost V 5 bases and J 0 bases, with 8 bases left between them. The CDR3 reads CASRAGMNTEAFF. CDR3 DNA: TGCGCCAGCAGGGCAGGAATGAACACTGAAGCTTTCTTT.

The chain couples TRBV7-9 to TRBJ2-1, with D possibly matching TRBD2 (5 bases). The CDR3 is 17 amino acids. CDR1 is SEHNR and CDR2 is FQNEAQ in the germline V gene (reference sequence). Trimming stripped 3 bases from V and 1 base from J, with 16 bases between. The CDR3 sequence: CASSFGSVFGSYNEQFF. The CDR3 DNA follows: TGTGCCAGCAGCTTTGGTAGCGTCTTTGGGTCCTACAATGAGCAGTTCTTC.

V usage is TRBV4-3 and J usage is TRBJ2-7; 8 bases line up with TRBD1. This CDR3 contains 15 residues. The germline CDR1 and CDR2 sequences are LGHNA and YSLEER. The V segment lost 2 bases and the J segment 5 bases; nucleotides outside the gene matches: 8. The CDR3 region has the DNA TGCGCCAGCAGCCAAACCTGGACAGGGTCGAACGAGCAGTACTTC. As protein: CASSQTWTGSNEQYF.

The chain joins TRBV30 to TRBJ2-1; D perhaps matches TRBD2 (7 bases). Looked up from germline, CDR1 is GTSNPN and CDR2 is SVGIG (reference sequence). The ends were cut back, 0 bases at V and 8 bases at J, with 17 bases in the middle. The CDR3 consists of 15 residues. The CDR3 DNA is TGTGCCTGGAGTGTCGGGGGGCTGGGGTCGGATGAGCAGTTCTTC. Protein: CAWSVGGLGSDEQFF.

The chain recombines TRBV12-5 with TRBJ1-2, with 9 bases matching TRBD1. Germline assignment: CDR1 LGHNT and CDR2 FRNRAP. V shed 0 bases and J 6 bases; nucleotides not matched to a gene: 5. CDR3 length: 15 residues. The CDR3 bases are TGTGCTAGTGGTTTGGTCCGGACAGGGGTAAATGGCTACACCTTC. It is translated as CASGLVRTGVNGYTF.

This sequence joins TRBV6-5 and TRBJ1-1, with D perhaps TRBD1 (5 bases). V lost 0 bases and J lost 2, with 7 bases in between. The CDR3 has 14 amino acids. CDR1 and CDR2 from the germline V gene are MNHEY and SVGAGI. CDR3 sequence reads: CASSYSGVNTEAFF. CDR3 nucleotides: TGTGCCAGCAGTTACTCAGGGGTTAACACTGAAGCTTTCTTT.

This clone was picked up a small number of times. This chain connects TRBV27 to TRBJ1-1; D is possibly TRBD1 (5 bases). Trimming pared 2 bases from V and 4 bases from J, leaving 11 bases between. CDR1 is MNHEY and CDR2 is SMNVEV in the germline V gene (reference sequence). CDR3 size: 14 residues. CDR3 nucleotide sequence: TGTGCCAGCAGTTTACGGCAGGGAGGCACTGAAGCTTTCTTT. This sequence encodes CASSLRQGGTEAFF.

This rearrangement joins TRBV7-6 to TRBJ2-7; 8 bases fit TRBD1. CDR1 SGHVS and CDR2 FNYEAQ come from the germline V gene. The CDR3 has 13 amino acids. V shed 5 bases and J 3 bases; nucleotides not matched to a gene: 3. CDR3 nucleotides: TGTGCCAGCAGCGAAACAGGGGGCTACGAGCAGTACTTC. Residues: CASSETGGYEQYF. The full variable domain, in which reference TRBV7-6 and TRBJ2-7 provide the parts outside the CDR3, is GAGVSQSPRYKVTKRGQDVALRCDPISGHVSLYWYRQALGQGPEFLTYFNYEAQQDKSGLPNDRFSAERPEGSISTLTIQRTEQRDSAMYRCASSETGGYEQYFGPGTRLTVT.

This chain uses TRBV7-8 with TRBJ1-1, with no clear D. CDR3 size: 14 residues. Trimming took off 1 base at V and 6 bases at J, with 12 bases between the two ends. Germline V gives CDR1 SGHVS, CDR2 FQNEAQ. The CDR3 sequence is CASSLGSRVAEAFF. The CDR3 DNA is TGTGCCAGCAGCTTAGGGTCGCGGGTAGCTGAAGCTTTCTTT.

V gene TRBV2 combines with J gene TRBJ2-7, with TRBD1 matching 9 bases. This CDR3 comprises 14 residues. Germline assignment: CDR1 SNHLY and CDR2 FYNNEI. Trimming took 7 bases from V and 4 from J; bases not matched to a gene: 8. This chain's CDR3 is CASTLDRGRYEQYF. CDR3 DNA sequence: TGTGCCAGCACCTTGGACAGGGGAAGGTACGAGCAGTACTTC. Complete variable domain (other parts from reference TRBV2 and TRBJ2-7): EPEVTQTPSHQVTQMGQEVILRCVPISNHLYFYWYRQILGQKVEFLVSFYNNEISEKSEIFDDQFSVERPDGSNFTLKIRSTKLEDSAMYFCASTLDRGRYEQYFGPGTRLTVT.

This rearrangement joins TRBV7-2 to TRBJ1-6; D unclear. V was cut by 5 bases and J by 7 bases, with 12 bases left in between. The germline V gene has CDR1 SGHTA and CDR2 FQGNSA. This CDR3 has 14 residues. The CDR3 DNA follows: TGTGCCAGCAGCCAAACCGGTCTCAATTCACCCCTCCACTTT. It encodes CASSQTGLNSPLHF.

The CDR3 nucleotides are TGTGCCAGCAGCCAAGCACTTGGGCAGACCGGGGAGCTGTTTTTT. It encodes CASSQALGQTGELFF. The chain recombines TRBV4-2 with TRBJ2-2; D is uncertain. The germline CDR1 and CDR2 sequences are LGHNA and YNFKEQ. The CDR3 totals 15 residues. V was clipped by 1 base and J by 5 bases, with 11 bases between them.

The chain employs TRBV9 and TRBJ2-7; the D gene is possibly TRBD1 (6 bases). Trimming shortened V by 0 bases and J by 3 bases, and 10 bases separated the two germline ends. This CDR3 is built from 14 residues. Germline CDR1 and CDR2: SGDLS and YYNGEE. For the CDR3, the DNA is TGTGCCAGCAGCGTAGGCCCGGACAGCTACGAGCAGTACTTC. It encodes CASSVGPDSYEQYF.

CDR3 nucleotide sequence: TGCGCCAGCAGCCAAGATGGAGGGACAGGGAGCTCCTACGAGCAGTACTTC. Translation: CASSQDGGTGSSYEQYF. The J gene is TRBJ2-7, the V gene TRBV4-3; 9 bases are shared with TRBD1. CDR3 length equals 17 residues. Germline loops: CDR1 LGHNA, CDR2 YSLEER. V lost 0 bases to trimming and J lost 0 bases; unmatched junction nucleotides: 6.

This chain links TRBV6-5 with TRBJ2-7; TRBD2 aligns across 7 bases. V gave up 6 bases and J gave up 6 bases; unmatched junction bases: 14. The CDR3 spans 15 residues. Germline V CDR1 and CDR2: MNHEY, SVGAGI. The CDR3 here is CASRDPTSFRGEQYF. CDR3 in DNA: TGTGCCAGCAGAGACCCGACTAGCTTTAGAGGCGAGCAGTACTTC.

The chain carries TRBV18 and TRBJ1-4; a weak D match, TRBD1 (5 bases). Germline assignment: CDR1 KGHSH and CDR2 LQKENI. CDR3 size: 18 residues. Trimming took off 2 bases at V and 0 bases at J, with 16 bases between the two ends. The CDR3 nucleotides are TGTGCCAGCTCACCATCGGCCGGGACTACCTCAACTAATGAAAAACTGTTTTTT. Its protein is CASSPSAGTTSTNEKLFF.

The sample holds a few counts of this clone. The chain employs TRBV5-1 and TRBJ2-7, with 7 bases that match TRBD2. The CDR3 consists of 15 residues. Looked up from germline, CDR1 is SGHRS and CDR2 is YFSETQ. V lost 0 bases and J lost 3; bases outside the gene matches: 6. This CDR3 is CASSLEASGLYEQYF. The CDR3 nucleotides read TGCGCCAGCAGCTTGGAGGCTAGCGGACTCTACGAGCAGTACTTC.